The next 10 T cell receptor beta chains were all read from a single sample in a study of T cell responses to AZD1222 COVID-19 vaccine. The table came from immunoSEQ multiplex PCR; TCRdb's copy has only in-frame clones and leaves some out. The sample contains under 200,000 clones, about 91% of which appear only once. The source material was peripheral blood, sampled on day 0 of AZD1222 vaccination. Receptor source: an adult in good health.

This rearrangement joins TRBV7-9 to TRBJ1-6, with no clear D. The CDR3 runs to 17 residues. Germline CDR1 reads SEHNR; CDR2 reads FQNEAQ (reference sequence). Trimming cost V 1 base and J 3 bases, with 13 bases left between them. CDR3 in DNA: TGTGCCAGCAGCTTAGATTTGTCGGGTCGCTATAATTCACCCCTCCACTTT. This sequence encodes CASSLDLSGRYNSPLHF.

The chain combines TRBV7-2 with TRBJ1-1; D not resolved. CDR1 SGHTA and CDR2 FQGNSA come from the germline V gene. Trimming cost V 10 bases and J 1 base, with 13 bases left between them. This CDR3 region has 13 residues. The CDR3 here is CANWALQNTEAFF. The CDR3 DNA reads as TGTGCCAACTGGGCTCTCCAGAACACTGAAGCTTTCTTT. Full variable domain (remainder filled in from reference TRBV7-2 and TRBJ1-1): GAGVSQSPSNKVTEKGKDVELRCDPISGHTALYWYRQSLGQGLEFLIYFQGNSAPDKSGLPSDRFSAERTGGSVSTLTIQRTQQEDSAVYLCANWALQNTEAFFGQGTRLTVV.

This clone appeared once. CDR3 DNA sequence: TGTGCCAGCAGTTACTCAGGCAGGTTCACAGATACGCAGTATTTT. Protein: CASSYSGRFTDTQYF. The chain couples TRBV6-6 to TRBJ2-3; D gene uncertain. Germline CDR1 reads MNHNY; CDR2 reads SVGAGI (reference sequence). The CDR3 extends over 15 amino acids. Trimming stripped 0 bases from V and 2 bases from J, with 9 bases between.

The chain employs TRBV18 and TRBJ2-4, with TRBD2 identical over 7 bases. J was trimmed by 0 bases and V by 1 base; bases with no gene match: 6. This CDR3 region has 17 residues. CDR1 KGHSH and CDR2 LQKENI come from the germline V gene. CDR3 residues: CASSPRRIAGAKNIQYF. CDR3 bases: TGTGCCAGCTCACCACGGCGAATAGCGGGAGCCAAAAACATTCAGTACTTC.

This chain uses TRBV29-1 with TRBJ1-1; D gene ambiguous. CDR3 length: 10 amino acids. From germline, CDR1 is SQVTM and CDR2 ANQGSEA. Trimming shortened V by 4 bases and J by 6 bases, and 6 bases separated the two germline ends. In DNA form, the CDR3 reads TGCAGCGTTGTTCTTTCTGAAGCTTTCTTT. Translating it yields CSVVLSEAFF.

This chain joins TRBV5-1 and TRBJ1-1, with a possible D match to TRBD1 (5 bases). The CDR3 consists of 13 residues. V dropped 3 bases and J dropped 1 base, with 7 bases sitting between them. The germline CDR1 and CDR2 sequences are SGHRS and YFSETQ. The DNA for the CDR3 is TGCGCCAGCAGCTCGACAGCGAACACTGAAGCTTTCTTT. As protein: CASSSTANTEAFF.

The CDR3 sequence is CASQGRQTQETQYF. CDR3 nucleotide sequence: TGTGCCAGCCAAGGGAGACAGACTCAAGAGACCCAGTACTTC. The V call is TRBV18, the J call TRBJ2-5; D possibly matches TRBD1 or TRBD2 (5 bases each). With 8 bases removed from V and 2 bases from J, the gap between germline ends came to 15 bases. The CDR3 runs 14 residues. The V gene's germline CDR1 is KGHSH and CDR2 LQKENI.

The gene calls are TRBV6-1 and TRBJ1-1; 7 bases agree with TRBD1. The length of the CDR3 is 16 residues. Germline values: CDR1 MNHNS, CDR2 SASEGT. J lost 5 bases, V lost 2 bases, and 11 bases had no gene match. CDR3 residues: CASSELGKGARTEAFF. The CDR3 DNA reads TGTGCCAGCAGTGAACTCGGAAAGGGGGCGAGGACTGAAGCTTTCTTT.

The chain joins TRBV5-5 to TRBJ1-1; the D gene is possibly TRBD1 (5 bases). The CDR3 is 11 amino acids. The germline gives CDR1 SGHKS, CDR2 YYEKEE (reference sequence). DNA for the CDR3: TGTTACTGGGGGTGGAACACTGAAGCTTTCTTT. Translated: CYWGWNTEAFF.

The rearrangement links TRBV5-1 to TRBJ1-1, with a tentative D call TRBD1 (5 bases). CDR3 length equals 15 residues. Germline lookup yields CDR1 SGHRS and CDR2 YFSETQ. V gave up 0 bases and J gave up 1 base, with 10 bases separating them. The CDR3 DNA is TGCGCCAGCAGCTTGGGGGCAGGGACGAACACTGAAGCTTTCTTT. It codes for CASSLGAGTNTEAFF.